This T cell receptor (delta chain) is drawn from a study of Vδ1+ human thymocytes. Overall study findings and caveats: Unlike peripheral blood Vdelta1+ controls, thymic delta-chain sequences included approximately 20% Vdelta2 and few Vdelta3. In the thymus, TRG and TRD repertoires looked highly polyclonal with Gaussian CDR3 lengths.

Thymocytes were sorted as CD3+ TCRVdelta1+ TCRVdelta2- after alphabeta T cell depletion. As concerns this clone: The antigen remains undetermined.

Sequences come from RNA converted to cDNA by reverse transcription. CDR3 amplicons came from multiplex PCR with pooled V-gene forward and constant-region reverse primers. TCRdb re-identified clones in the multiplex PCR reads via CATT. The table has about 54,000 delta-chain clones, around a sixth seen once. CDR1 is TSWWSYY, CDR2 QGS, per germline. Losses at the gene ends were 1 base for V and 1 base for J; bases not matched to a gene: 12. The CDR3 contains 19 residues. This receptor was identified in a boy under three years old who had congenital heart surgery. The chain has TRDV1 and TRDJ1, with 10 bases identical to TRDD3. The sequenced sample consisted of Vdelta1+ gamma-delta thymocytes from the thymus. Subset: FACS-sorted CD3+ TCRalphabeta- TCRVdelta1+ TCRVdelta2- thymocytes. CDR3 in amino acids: CALGEHVSGGYAGTDKLIF. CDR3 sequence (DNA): TGTGCTCTTGGGGAACACGTCTCGGGGGGATACGCGGGCACCGATAAACTCATCTTT.